This TCR beta chain was recorded in a study of immune evolution from preneoplasia to lung adenocarcinoma. General observations from the study: Top clone frequencies peaked in normal lung, apparently declining through invasive adenocarcinoma. Normal lung had highest clonality; later lesions appeared denser, more diverse.

Per germline, CDR1 MRHNA and CDR2 SNTAGT. The CDR3 sequence is 14 residues long. V lost 3 bases, J lost 5 bases, and 3 bases stayed unmatched. Sequenced by immunoSEQ multiplex PCR; TCRdb stores in-frame clones only, minus some. The profile covers roughly 1,200 clones, with under 90% appearing a single time and about a quarter taken by the ten largest. A word on this clone: The antigen is not known.

Patients had resection in Japan or China between about 2014 and 2018. The V gene is TRBV6-4, the J gene TRBJ2-7; 11 bases align to TRBD1. The receptor's source is a person aged 55 to 70 with lung adenocarcinoma. Sequenced input: FFPE adjacent normal lung tissue. The chain's CDR3 is CASSEGQGANEQYF. The DNA for the CDR3 is TGTGCCAGCAGTGAAGGACAGGGGGCCAACGAGCAGTACTTC.